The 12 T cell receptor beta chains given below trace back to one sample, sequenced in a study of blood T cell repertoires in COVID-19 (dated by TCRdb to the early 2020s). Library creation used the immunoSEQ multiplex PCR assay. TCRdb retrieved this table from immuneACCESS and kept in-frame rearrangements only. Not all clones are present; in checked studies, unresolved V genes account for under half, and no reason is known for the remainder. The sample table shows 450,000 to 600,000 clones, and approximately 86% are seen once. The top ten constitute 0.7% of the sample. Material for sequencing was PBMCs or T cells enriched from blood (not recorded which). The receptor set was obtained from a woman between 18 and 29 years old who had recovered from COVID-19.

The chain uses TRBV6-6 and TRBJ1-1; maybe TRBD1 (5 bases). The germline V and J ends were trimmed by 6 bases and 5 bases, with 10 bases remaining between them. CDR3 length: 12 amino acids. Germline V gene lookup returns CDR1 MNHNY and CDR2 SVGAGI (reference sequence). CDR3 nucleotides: TGTGCCAGCAGCCAGCAGGGAACTGAAGCTTTCTTT. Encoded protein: CASSQQGTEAFF.

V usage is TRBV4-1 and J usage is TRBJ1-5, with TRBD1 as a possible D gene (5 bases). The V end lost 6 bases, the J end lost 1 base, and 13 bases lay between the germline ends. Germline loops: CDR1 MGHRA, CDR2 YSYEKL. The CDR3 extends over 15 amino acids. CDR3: CASRGGAQSNQPQHF. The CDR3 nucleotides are TGCGCCAGCAGAGGAGGGGCGCAGAGCAATCAGCCCCAGCATTTT.

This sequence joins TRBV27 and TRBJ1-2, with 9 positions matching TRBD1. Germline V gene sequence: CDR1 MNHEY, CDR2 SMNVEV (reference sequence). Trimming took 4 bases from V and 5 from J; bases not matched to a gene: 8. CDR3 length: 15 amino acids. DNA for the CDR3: TGTGCCAGCAGTTCACAGGGGGCAGGCTGGTATGGCTACACCTTC. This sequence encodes CASSSQGAGWYGYTF.

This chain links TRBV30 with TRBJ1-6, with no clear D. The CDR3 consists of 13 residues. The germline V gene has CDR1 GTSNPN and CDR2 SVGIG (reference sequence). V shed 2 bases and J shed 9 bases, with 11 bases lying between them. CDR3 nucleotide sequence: TGTGCCTGGAGTCTCTCAGATATTTCACCCCTCCACTTT. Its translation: CAWSLSDISPLHF.

The CDR3: CASSQVGARARYQPQHF. As DNA, the CDR3 is TGCGCCAGCAGCCAAGTGGGCGCCAGGGCGAGGTATCAGCCCCAGCATTTT. The chain is built from TRBV4-1 and TRBJ1-5; D is perhaps TRBD1 (5 bases). The CDR3 is 17 residues long. V was clipped by 1 base and J by 5 bases, with 18 bases between them. CDR1 is MGHRA and CDR2 is YSYEKL in the germline V gene.

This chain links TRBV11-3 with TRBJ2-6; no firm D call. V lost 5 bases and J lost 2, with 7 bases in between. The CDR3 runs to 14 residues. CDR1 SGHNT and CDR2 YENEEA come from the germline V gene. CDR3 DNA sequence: TGTGCCAGCAGCCCTACGGCTGGGGCCAACGTCCTGACTTTC. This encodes CASSPTAGANVLTF.

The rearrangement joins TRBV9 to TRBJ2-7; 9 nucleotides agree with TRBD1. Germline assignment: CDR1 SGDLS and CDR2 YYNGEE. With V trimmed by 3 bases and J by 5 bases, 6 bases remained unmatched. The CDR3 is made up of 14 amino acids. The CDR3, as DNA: TGTGCCAGCAGCGCCCGGGACAGGGTAGACGAGCAGTACTTC. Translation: CASSARDRVDEQYF.

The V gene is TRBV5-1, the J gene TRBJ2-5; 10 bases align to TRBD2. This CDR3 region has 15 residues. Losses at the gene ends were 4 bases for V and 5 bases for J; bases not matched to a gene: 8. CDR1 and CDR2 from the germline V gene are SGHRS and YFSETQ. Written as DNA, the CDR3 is TGCGCCAGCAGCATCAGACTAGCGGGCGCTGAGACCCAGTACTTC. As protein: CASSIRLAGAETQYF.

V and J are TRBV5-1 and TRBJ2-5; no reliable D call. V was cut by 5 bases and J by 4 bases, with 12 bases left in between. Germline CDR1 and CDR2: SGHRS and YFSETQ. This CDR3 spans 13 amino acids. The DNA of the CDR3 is TGCGCCAGCAGTCGAGGCTACGGAGAGACCCAGTACTTC. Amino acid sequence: CASSRGYGETQYF.

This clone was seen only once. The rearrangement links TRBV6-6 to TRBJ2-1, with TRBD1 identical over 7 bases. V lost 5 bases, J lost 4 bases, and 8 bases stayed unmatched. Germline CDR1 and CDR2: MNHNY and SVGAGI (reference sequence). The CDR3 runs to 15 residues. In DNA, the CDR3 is TGTGCCAGCAGTCCGGGGACAGACGAATACAATGAGCAGTTCTTC. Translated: CASSPGTDEYNEQFF.

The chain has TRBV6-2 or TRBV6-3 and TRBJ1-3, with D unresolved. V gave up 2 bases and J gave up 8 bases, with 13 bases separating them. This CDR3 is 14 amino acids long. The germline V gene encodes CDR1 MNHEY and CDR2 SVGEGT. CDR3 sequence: CASSYGRLVDTIYF. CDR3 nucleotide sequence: TGTGCCAGCAGTTACGGGAGATTGGTGGACACCATATATTTT.

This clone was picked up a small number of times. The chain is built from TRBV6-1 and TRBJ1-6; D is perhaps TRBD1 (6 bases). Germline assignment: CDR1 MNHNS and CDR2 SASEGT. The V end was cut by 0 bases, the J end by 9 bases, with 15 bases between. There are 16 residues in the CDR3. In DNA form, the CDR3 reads TGTGCCAGCAGTGAAGCATCGCGGGGGCCAAGTTCACCCCTCCACTTT. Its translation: CASSEASRGPSSPLHF.